Shown below are 12 T cell receptor beta chains from a single sample sequenced in a study of blood T cell repertoires in COVID-19. TCRdb's copy holds only in-frame clones and misses some; the assay was immunoSEQ multiplex PCR. The sample lists approximately 92,000 clones, approximately 90% seen once, with approximately 16% in the top ten. Input material: peripheral blood. The receptor set was obtained from a woman aged 55-75 years with COVID-19, enrolled during active disease.

This chain joins TRBV7-3 and TRBJ2-1, with 15 bases lining up with TRBD2. The CDR3 runs 18 residues. Trimming cost V 5 bases and J 4 bases; bases outside gene matches: 9. Germline V gene lookup returns CDR1 SGHTA and CDR2 FQGTGA. The DNA for the CDR3 is TGTGCCAGCAGCGCCCCGGGACTAGCGGGGGGTTCATACAATGAGCAGTTCTTC. Its translation: CASSAPGLAGGSYNEQFF.

J is TRBJ1-2 and V is TRBV7-8; D ambiguous. There are 12 residues in the CDR3. V lost 3 bases, J lost 8 bases, and 10 bases lay in between. The germline V gene has CDR1 SGHVS and CDR2 FQNEAQ. The CDR3 here is CASSLGVLGYTF. As DNA, the CDR3 is TGTGCCAGCAGCTTGGGAGTTCTAGGCTACACCTTC.

Only a few counts were recorded for this clone. At the DNA level, this CDR3 is encoded by other sequences in the same sample as well. The chain links TRBV7-9 to TRBJ2-7; a possible D gene is TRBD1 (5 bases). The CDR3 sequence is 12 residues long. The germline CDR1 and CDR2 sequences are SEHNR and FQNEAQ (reference sequence). Trimming shortened V by 5 bases and J by 2 bases, and 7 bases separated the two germline ends. CDR3: CASSPQAYEQYF. CDR3 DNA sequence: TGTGCCAGCAGCCCACAGGCCTACGAGCAGTACTTC.

The table lists this clone with a few counts. CDR3: CASSRGDGSSGANVLTF. The CDR3 region has the DNA TGTGCCAGCTCGCGAGGTGACGGATCCTCTGGGGCCAACGTCCTGACTTTC. This chain links TRBV18 with TRBJ2-6; D unclear. This CDR3 has 17 residues. Germline loops: CDR1 KGHSH, CDR2 LQKENI. V shed 6 bases and J shed 0 bases, with 15 bases lying between them. Variable domain in full (rest from reference TRBV18 and TRBJ2-6): NAGVMQNPRHLVRRRGQEARLRCSPMKGHSHVYWYRQLPEEGLKFMVYLQKENIIDESGMPKERFSAEFPKEGPSILRIQQVVRGDSAAYFCASSRGDGSSGANVLTFGAGSRLTVL.

CDR3 sequence: CASTPLYRDDEQFF. DNA for the CDR3: TGTGCCAGTACCCCTCTTTACAGGGATGATGAGCAGTTCTTC. J is TRBJ2-1 and V is TRBV19, with a tentative D call TRBD1 (6 bases). The CDR3 loop spans 14 amino acids. V lost 7 bases to trimming and J lost 8 bases, with 18 bases between them. From germline, CDR1 is LNHDA and CDR2 SQIVND (reference sequence).

The chain combines TRBV3-1 (or the pseudogene TRBV3-2) with TRBJ1-6, with TRBD1 matching 11 bases. J lost 7 bases, V lost 0 bases, and 5 bases had no gene match. Germline lookup yields CDR1 LGHDT and CDR2 YNNKEL (reference sequence). CDR3 length: 17 amino acids. The CDR3 reads CASSQDPGTGGNSPLHF. For the CDR3, the DNA is TGTGCCAGCAGCCAAGACCCAGGGACAGGGGGGAATTCACCCCTCCACTTT.

The chain has TRBV29-1 and TRBJ2-5; D call uncertain. The CDR3 is 14 residues long. Trimming removed 2 bases from V and 5 bases from J, with 15 bases in between. From germline, CDR1 is SQVTM and CDR2 ANQGSEA. DNA of the CDR3: TGCAGCGTTGAACGGCAGGCCCCCTCGGAGACCCAGTACTTC. It codes for CSVERQAPSETQYF.

The J gene is TRBJ1-3, the V gene TRBV27, with D unresolved. In germline, CDR1 is MNHEY, CDR2 SMNVEV (reference sequence). This CDR3 contains 12 residues. V shed 2 bases and J shed 10 bases, with 9 bases lying between them. The CDR3 DNA reads as TGTGCCAGCAGTTTACCAGGAGGAACCATATATTTT. This sequence encodes CASSLPGGTIYF.

The V call is TRBV27, the J call TRBJ2-3; perhaps TRBD2 as D (6 bases). The V end lost 4 bases, the J end lost 10 bases, and 21 bases lay between the germline ends. CDR3 length: 15 residues. Germline CDR1 reads MNHEY; CDR2 reads SMNVEV (reference sequence). DNA of the CDR3: TGTGCCAGCAGTTGGACTACCTCCGGGACCGCCCCGCAGTATTTT. Protein sequence: CASSWTTSGTAPQYF.

J is TRBJ1-4 and V is TRBV11-2; 9 bases are a match to TRBD1. Germline CDR1 is SGHAT and CDR2 is FQNNGV. The CDR3 is 15 residues long. V was pared by 5 bases and J by 5 bases, with 6 bases of the junction left unmatched. DNA for the CDR3: TGTGCCAGCAGCCCCAGAGGGACAGGGAATGAAAAACTGTTTTTT. Translated, it gives CASSPRGTGNEKLFF. Complete variable domain (other parts from reference TRBV11-2 and TRBJ1-4): EAGVAQSPRYKIIEKRQSVAFWCNPISGHATLYWYQQILGQGPKLLIQFQNNGVVDDSQLPKDRFSAERLKGVDSTLKIQPAKLEDSAVYLCASSPRGTGNEKLFFGSGTQLSVL.

The chain carries TRBV13 and TRBJ2-3, with 12 bases that match TRBD1. The germline V gene has CDR1 PRHDT and CDR2 FYEKMQ (reference sequence). The CDR3 sequence is 17 residues long. Trimming removed 5 bases from V and 4 bases from J; junction bases left unmatched: 10. The CDR3 DNA is TGTGCCAGCAGCCTACCGACGGGACAGGGGGCTGCAGATACGCAGTATTTT. Encoded protein: CASSLPTGQGAADTQYF.

The V call is TRBV19, the J call TRBJ2-7, with 10 bases aligning to TRBD1. The length of the CDR3 is 15 residues. V shed 3 bases, J shed 3 bases, and the junction held 5 bases outside the gene matches. Germline V CDR1 and CDR2: LNHDA, SQIVND (reference sequence). CDR3 in amino acids: CASSIGQGGYYEQYF. Here the CDR3 DNA reads TGTGCCAGTAGTATCGGACAGGGGGGATACTACGAGCAGTACTTC.